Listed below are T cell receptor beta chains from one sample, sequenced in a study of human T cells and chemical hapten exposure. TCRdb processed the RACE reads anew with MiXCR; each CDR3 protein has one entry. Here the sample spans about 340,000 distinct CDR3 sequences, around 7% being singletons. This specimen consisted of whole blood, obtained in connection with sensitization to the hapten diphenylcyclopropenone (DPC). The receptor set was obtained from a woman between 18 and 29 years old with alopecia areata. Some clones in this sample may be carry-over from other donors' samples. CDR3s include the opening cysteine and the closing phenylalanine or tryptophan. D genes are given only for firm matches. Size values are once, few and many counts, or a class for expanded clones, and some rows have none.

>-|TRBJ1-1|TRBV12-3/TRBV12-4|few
CASSLIVGINTEAFF
TGTGCCAGCAGTTTAATTGTGGGAATCAACACTGAAGCTTTCTTT
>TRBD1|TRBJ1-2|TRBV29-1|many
CSVWTRDSVYGYTF
TGCAGCGTTTGGACCCGGGACAGCGTCTATGGCTACACCTTC
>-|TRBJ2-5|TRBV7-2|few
CASTRPGGFETQYF
TGTGCCAGCACCCGCCCTGGGGGATTCGAGACCCAGTACTTC
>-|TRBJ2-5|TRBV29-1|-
CSVEDKRLESETQYF
TGCAGCGTTGAAGATAAGCGACTAGAGTCGGAGACCCAGTACTTC
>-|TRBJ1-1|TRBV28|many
CASSQPGFEAFF
TGTGCCAGCAGTCAACCAGGGTTTGAAGCTTTCTTT
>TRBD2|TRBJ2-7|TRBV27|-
CASSSRGGYEQYF
TGTGCCAGCAGTTCACGGGGGGGCTACGAGCAGTACTTC
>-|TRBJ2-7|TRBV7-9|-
CASSLATSRSHEQYF
TGTGCCAGCAGCCTAGCGACTAGTAGAAGCCACGAGCAGTACTTC
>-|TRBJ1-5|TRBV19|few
CASTTRGRGREPQHF
TGTGCCAGTACCACGAGGGGGAGGGGCCGGGAGCCCCAGCATTTT
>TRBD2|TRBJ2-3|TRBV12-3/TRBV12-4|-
CASHLLPSSGGATDTQYF
TGTGCCAGCCACTTACTTCCCTCAAGCGGGGGGGCTACAGATACGCAGTATTTT
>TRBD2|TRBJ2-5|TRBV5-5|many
CASSRLAVETQYF
TGTGCCAGCAGCCGACTAGCGGTAGAGACCCAGTACTTC
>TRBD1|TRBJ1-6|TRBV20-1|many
CSAGLQGSSYNSPLHF
TGCAGTGCTGGATTACAGGGGAGCTCCTATAATTCACCCCTCCACTTT
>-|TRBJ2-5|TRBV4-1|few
CASRKGGLLKETQYF
TGCGCCAGCAGAAAGGGGGGGCTTCTAAAAGAGACCCAGTACTTC
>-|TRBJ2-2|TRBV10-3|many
CAISESGQLNTGELFF
TGTGCCATCAGTGAGTCCGGACAGTTGAACACCGGGGAGCTGTTTTTT
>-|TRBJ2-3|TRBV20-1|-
CSARGQNSNTDTQYF
TGCAGTGCTAGGGGGCAGAACTCCAACACAGATACGCAGTATTTT
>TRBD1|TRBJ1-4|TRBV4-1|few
CASSPGQGRTEKLFF
TGCGCCAGCAGCCCAGGACAGGGCCGAACTGAAAAACTGTTTTTT
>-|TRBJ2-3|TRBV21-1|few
CASSKIPRLYYDTQYF
TGTGCCAGCAGCAAAATCCCCCGTCTGTATTATGATACGCAGTATTTT
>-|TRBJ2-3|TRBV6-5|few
CASSFSGGRDTQYF
TGTGCCAGCAGTTTTTCGGGGGGCCGAGATACGCAGTATTTT
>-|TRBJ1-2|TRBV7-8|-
CASSLAAGEDYTF
TGTGCCAGCAGCTTAGCGGCAGGGGAGGACTACACCTTC
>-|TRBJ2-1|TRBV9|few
CASSVFAGFNEQFF
TGTGCCAGCAGCGTATTCGCAGGGTTTAATGAGCAGTTCTTC
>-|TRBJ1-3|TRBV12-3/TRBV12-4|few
CASSLVLGKAIYF
TGTGCCAGCAGTTTAGTCCTTGGGAAGGCCATATATTTT
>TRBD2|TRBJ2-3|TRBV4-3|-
CASSQDRGGRRTDTQYF
TGCGCCAGCAGCCAAGATCGGGGAGGGCGTCGCACAGATACGCAGTATTTT
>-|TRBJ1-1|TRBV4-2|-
CASSQVDSPEAFF
TGTGCCAGCAGCCAAGTAGACAGTCCTGAAGCTTTCTTT
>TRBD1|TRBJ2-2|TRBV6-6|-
CASSPPGQPNTGELFF
TGTGCCAGCAGTCCGCCGGGACAGCCTAACACCGGGGAGCTGTTTTTT
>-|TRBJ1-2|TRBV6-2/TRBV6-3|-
CASSPVGPVSTF
TGTGCCAGCAGTCCCGTAGGCCCGGTCTCCACCTTC
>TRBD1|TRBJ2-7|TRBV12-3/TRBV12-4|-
CASGQGQVYEQYF
TGTGCCAGCGGGCAGGGACAGGTCTACGAGCAGTACTTC
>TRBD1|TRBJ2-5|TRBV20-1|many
CSARTNNNRGQETQYF
TGCAGTGCTAGAACCAACAATAACAGGGGACAAGAGACCCAGTACTTC
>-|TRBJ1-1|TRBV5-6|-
CASSPVSNTEAFF
TGTGCCAGCAGCCCTGTTTCGAACACTGAAGCTTTCTTT
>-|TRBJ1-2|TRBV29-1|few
CSVEMQFSYGYTF
TGCAGCGTTGAAATGCAGTTCTCCTATGGCTACACCTTC
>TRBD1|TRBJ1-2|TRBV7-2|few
CASSMTGRDYGYTF
TGTGCCAGCAGCATGACAGGGAGGGACTATGGCTACACCTTC